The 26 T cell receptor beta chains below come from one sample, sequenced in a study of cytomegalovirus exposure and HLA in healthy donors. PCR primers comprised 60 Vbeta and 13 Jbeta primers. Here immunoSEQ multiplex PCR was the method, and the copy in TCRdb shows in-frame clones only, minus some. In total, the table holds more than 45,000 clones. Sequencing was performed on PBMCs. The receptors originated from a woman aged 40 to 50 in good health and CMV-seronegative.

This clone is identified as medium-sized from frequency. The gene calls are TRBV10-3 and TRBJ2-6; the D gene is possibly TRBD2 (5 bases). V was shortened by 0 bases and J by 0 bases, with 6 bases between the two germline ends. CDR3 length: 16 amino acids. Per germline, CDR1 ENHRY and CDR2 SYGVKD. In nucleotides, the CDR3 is TGTGCCATCAGTGAGTCAGGGAGCTCTGGGGCCAACGTCCTGACTTTC. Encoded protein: CAISESGSSGANVLTF.

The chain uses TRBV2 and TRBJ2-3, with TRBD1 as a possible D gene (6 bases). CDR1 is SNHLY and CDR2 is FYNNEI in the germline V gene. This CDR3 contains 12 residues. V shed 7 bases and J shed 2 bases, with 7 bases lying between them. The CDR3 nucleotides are TGTGCCAGCAAGGGGGACACAGATACGCAGTATTTT. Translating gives CASKGDTDTQYF.

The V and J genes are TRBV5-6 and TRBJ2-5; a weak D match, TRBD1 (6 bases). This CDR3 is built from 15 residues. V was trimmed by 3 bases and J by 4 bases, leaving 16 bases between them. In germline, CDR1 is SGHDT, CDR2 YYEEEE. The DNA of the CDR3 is TGTGCCAGCAGCTCACTATCAACAGGGACAGAGACCCAGTACTTC. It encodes CASSSLSTGTETQYF.

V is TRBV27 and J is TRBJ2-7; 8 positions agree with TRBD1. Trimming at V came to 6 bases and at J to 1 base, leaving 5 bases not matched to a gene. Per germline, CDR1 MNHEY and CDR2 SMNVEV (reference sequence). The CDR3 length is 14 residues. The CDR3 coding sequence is TGTGCCAGCAGCCCGAGACAGGGGTCCTACGAGCAGTACTTC. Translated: CASSPRQGSYEQYF.

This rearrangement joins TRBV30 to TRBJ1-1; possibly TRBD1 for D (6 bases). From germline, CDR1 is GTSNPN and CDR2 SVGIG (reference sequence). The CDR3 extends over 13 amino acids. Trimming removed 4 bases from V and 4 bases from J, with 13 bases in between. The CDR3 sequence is CAWTRQVGTEAFF. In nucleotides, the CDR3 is TGTGCCTGGACCCGACAGGTGGGCACTGAAGCTTTCTTT.

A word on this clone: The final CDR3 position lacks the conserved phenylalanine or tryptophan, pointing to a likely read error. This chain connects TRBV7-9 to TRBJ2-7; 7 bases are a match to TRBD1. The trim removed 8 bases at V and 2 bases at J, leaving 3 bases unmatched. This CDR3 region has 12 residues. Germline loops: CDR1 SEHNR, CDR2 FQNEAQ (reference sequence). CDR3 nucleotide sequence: TGTGCCAGCGGGACAGTTGCCTACGAGCAGTACCTC. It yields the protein CASGTVAYEQYL.

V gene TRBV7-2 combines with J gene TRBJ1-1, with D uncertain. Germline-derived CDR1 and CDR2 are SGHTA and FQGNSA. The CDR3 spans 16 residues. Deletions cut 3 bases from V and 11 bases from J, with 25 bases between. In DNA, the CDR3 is TGTGCCAGCAGCTTGCACCGGGAATCAACCTCGGCGTGGGCTTTCTTT. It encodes CASSLHRESTSAWAFF.

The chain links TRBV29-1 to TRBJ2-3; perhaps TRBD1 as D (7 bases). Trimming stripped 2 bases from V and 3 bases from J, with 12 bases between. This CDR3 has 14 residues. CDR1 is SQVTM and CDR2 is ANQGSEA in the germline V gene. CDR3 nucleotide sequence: TGCAGCGTTGAATCTGCAGGGGGGACAGATACGCAGTATTTT. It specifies CSVESAGGTDTQYF.

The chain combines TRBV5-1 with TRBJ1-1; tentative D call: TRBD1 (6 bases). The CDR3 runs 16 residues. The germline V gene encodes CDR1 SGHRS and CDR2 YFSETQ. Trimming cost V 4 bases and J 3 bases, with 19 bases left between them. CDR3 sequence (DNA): TGCGCCAGCAGCCCCGGGGGGGCCAACGGGGACACTGAAGCTTTCTTT. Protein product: CASSPGGANGDTEAFF.

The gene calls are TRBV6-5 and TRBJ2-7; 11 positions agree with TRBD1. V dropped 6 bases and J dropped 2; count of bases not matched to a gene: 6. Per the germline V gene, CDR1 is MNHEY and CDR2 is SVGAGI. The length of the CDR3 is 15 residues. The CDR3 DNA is TGTGCCAGCAGCCGGGGACAGGGGGTAACCTACGAGCAGTACTTC. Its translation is CASSRGQGVTYEQYF.

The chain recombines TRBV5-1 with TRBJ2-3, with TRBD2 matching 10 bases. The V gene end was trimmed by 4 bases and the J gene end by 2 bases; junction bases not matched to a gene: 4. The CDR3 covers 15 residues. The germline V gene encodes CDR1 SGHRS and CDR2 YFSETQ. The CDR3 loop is CASSRAGGFTDTQYF. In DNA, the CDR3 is TGCGCCAGCAGCAGAGCGGGGGGGTTCACAGATACGCAGTATTTT.

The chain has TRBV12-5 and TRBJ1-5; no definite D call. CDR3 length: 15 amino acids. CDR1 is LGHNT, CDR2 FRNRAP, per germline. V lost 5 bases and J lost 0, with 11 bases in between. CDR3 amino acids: CASGPELYSNQPQHF. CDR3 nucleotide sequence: TGTGCTAGTGGTCCCGAGCTATATAGCAATCAGCCCCAGCATTTT.

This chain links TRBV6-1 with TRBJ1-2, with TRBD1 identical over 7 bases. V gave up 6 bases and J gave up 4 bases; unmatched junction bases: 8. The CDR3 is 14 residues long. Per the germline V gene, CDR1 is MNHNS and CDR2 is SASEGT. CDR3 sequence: CASRRQGESYGYTF. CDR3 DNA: TGTGCCAGCAGGAGACAGGGAGAGAGCTATGGCTACACCTTC.

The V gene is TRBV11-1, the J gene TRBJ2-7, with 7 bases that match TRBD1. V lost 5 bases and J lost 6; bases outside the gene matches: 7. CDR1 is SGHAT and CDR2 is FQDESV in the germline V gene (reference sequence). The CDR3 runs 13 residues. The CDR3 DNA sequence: TGTGCCAGCAGCACGACAGGGATCGGCGAGCAGTACTTC. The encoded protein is CASSTTGIGEQYF.

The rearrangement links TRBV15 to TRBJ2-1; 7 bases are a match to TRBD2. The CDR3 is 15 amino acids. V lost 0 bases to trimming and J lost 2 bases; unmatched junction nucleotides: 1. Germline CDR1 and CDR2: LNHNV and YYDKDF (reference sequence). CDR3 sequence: CATSRERETYNEQFF. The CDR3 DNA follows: TGTGCCACCAGCAGAGAGCGGGAGACCTACAATGAGCAGTTCTTC.

The chain's CDR3 is CASRVGGTGGNEQYF. DNA for the CDR3: TGCGCCAGCAGAGTGGGAGGGACAGGGGGAAACGAGCAGTACTTC. The rearrangement uses TRBV5-1 and TRBJ2-7, with 11 bases identical to TRBD1. The CDR3 length is 15 residues. Germline values: CDR1 SGHRS, CDR2 YFSETQ. J was trimmed by 5 bases and V by 5 bases; bases with no gene match: 9.

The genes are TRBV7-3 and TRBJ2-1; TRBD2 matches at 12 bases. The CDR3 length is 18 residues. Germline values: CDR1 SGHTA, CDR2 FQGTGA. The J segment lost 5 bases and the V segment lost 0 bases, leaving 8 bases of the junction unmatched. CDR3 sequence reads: CASSLTAASGGADNEQFF. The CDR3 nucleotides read TGTGCCAGCAGCTTAACGGCAGCTAGCGGGGGGGCCGACAATGAGCAGTTCTTC.

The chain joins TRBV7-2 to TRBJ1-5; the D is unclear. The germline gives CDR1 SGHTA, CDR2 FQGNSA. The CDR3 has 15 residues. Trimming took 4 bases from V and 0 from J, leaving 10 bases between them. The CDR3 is CASSSGIDSNQPQHF. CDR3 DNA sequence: TGTGCCAGCAGCTCCGGGATCGATAGCAATCAGCCCCAGCATTTT.

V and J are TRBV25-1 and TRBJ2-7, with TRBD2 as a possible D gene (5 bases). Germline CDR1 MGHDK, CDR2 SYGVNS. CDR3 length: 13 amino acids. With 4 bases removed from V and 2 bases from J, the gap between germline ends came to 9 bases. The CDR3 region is CASSGTAAYEQYF. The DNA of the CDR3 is TGTGCCAGCAGTGGGACTGCTGCCTACGAGCAGTACTTC.

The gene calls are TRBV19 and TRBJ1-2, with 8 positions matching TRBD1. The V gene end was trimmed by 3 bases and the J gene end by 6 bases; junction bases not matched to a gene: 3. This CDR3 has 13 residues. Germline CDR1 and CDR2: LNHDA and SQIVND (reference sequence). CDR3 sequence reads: CASSIMDRDGYTF. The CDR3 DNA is TGTGCCAGTAGTATTATGGACAGGGATGGCTACACCTTC.

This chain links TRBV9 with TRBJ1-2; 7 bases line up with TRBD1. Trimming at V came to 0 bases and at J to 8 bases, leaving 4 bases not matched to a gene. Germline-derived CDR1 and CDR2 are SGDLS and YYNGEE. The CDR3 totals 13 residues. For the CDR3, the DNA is TGTGCCAGCAGCGTAGCTACAGGGGCGGGCTACACCTTC. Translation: CASSVATGAGYTF.

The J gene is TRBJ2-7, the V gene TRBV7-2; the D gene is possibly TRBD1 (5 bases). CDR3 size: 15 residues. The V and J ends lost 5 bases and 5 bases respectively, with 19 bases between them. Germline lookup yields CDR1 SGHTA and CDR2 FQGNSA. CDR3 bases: TGTGCCAGCAGCACCCAGTCAGGGTTAGGCGACGAGCAGTACTTC. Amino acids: CASSTQSGLGDEQYF.

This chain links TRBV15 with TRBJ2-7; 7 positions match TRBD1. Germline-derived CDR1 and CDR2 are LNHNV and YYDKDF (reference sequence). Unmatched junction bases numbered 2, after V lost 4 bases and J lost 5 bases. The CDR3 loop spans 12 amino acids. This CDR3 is CATSMDRNEQYF. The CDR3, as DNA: TGTGCCACCAGCATGGACAGGAACGAGCAGTACTTC.

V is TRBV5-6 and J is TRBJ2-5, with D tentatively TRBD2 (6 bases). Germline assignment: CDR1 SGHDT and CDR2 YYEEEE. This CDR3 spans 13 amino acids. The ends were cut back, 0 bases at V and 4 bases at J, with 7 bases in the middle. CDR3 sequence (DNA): TGTGCCAGCAGCTTGGTGGGGGGAGAGACCCAGTACTTC. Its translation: CASSLVGGETQYF.

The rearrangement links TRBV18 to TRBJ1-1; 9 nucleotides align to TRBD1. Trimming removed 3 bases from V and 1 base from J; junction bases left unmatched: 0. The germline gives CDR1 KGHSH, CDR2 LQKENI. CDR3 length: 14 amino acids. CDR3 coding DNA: TGTGCCAGCTCACCGGGACAGGGGAACACTGAAGCTTTCTTT. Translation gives CASSPGQGNTEAFF.

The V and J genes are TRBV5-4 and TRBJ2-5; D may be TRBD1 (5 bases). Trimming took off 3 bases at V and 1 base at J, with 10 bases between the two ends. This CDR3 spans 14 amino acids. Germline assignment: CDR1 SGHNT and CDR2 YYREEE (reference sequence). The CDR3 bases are TGTGCCAGCAGCTCCTGGACATCCCAAGAGACCCAGTACTTC. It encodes CASSSWTSQETQYF.